The 3 T cell receptor beta chains below come from one sample, sequenced in a study of Graves' ophthalmopathy and Graves' hyperthyroidism. TCR beta CDR3 amplification used RNA transcripts. HTBI primers primed a first-round RT-PCR, and a second-round multiplex PCR followed. MiXCR, applied by TCRdb to the multiplex PCR reads, yields one record per CDR3 protein. This table holds approximately 500,000 distinct CDR3 sequences, over 13% found once. Material for sequencing was blood. The receptor set was obtained from a woman in her twenties or thirties with Graves' ophthalmopathy.

The chain links TRBV6-2 or TRBV6-3 to TRBJ2-7; 15 nucleotides align to TRBD2. Germline trimming cut 5 bases from V and 3 bases from J; bases unmatched to any gene: 8. This CDR3 comprises 17 residues. The V gene's germline CDR1 is MNHEY and CDR2 SVGEGT. The CDR3 loop reads CASSTGLAGGLNYEQYF. The CDR3 DNA follows: TGTGCCAGCAGTACCGGACTAGCGGGAGGGCTCAACTACGAGCAGTACTTC.

This clonotype appeared a few times. V gene TRBV2 combines with J gene TRBJ2-5, with unresolved D. The CDR3 is 11 residues long. Trimming stripped 7 bases from V and 5 bases from J, with 8 bases between. Germline V gene sequence: CDR1 SNHLY, CDR2 FYNNEI. CDR3 sequence (DNA): TGTGCCAGCAACCCCCGTGAGACCCAGTACTTC. Amino acid sequence: CASNPRETQYF.

V and J are TRBV6-1 and TRBJ1-2; tentative D call: TRBD1 (6 bases). Germline V gives CDR1 MNHNS, CDR2 SASEGT. This CDR3 is built from 12 residues. Trimming took off 6 bases at V and 8 bases at J, with 13 bases between the two ends. CDR3 in DNA: TGTGCCAGCAGCGAACAGGGAGACGGCTACACCTTC. Amino acid sequence: CASSEQGDGYTF.